One and the same sample provided the 8 T cell receptor beta chains below, sequenced in a study of T cells in Graves' hyperthyroidism and ophthalmopathy. Amplification yielded TCR beta CDR3 regions, with RNA transcripts as the source. The HTBI set primed first-round TCR CDR3 RT-PCR. TCRdb passed the multiplex PCR reads through MiXCR, listing each CDR3 protein once. The data hold about 96,000 distinct CDR3 sequences, with over 50% observed a single time. Sequencing used blood. These receptors originate from a woman between 35 and 50 years old with Graves' hyperthyroidism.

This clonotype was counted between two and nine times. CDR3 protein: CSVGTGVQETQYF. The CDR3, as DNA: TGCAGCGTAGGAACAGGGGTTCAAGAGACCCAGTACTTC. V gene TRBV29-1 combines with J gene TRBJ2-5, with 7 bases matching TRBD1. Germline V CDR1 and CDR2: SQVTM, ANQGSEA. Germline trimming cut 6 bases from V and 2 bases from J; bases unmatched to any gene: 6. The CDR3 runs to 13 residues. The variable domain in full, completed from reference TRBV29-1 and TRBJ2-5, reads SAVISQKPSRDICQRGTSLTIQCQVDSQVTMMFWYRQQPGQSLTLIATANQGSEATYESGFVIDKFPISRPNLTFSTLTVSNMSPEDSSIYLCSVGTGVQETQYFGPGTRLLVL.

This clonotype was seen only a few times. The genes are TRBV10-3 and TRBJ2-3; 11 bases fit TRBD2. V was clipped by 0 bases and J by 3 bases; unmatched bases: 17. CDR1 ENHRY and CDR2 SYGVKD come from the germline V gene. The CDR3 sequence is 21 residues long. The CDR3 DNA is TGTGCCATCAGTGAGTCGAAGTGGAGTAGCGGGAGGGCCGGTGGAACAGATACGCAGTATTTT. It translates to CAISESKWSSGRAGGTDTQYF.

The V call is TRBV10-3, the J call TRBJ2-6; D might be TRBD1 (6 bases). Between the trimmed V and J ends, which lost 8 bases and 2 bases, there was a span of 19 bases. CDR1 ENHRY and CDR2 SYGVKD come from the germline V gene. This CDR3 has 17 amino acids. For the CDR3, the DNA is TGTGCCATCGGTGGGGACATCTGGACCACTGGGGCCAACGTCCTGACTTTC. Protein: CAIGGDIWTTGANVLTF.

The sample holds many counts of this clonotype. The rearrangement uses TRBV20-1 and TRBJ2-7, with TRBD2 identical over 7 bases. CDR1 and CDR2 from the germline V gene are DFQATT and SNEGSKA (reference sequence). The V segment lost 6 bases and the J segment 5 bases; nucleotides outside the gene matches: 7. This CDR3 is 12 amino acids long. The CDR3 spells CSAWGGTDEQYF. DNA for the CDR3: TGCAGTGCCTGGGGGGGGACCGACGAGCAGTACTTC.

At least ten counts were recorded for this clonotype. This chain links TRBV7-9 with TRBJ1-3; no firm D call. The CDR3 extends over 18 amino acids. The V end lost 1 base, the J end lost 0 bases, and 16 bases lay between the germline ends. Per germline, CDR1 SEHNR and CDR2 FQNEAQ (reference sequence). The CDR3 spells CASSLGGGTASSGNTIYF. CDR3 nucleotide sequence: TGTGCCAGCAGCTTAGGCGGCGGCACCGCGAGCTCTGGAAACACCATATATTTT.

This clonotype was counted a few times. This chain links TRBV2 with TRBJ1-2; TRBD1 might be the D (5 bases). V was trimmed by 6 bases and J by 0 bases, leaving 11 bases between them. In germline, CDR1 is SNHLY, CDR2 FYNNEI. This CDR3 is 14 amino acids long. CDR3 in amino acids: CASSARVANYGYTF. CDR3 bases: TGTGCCAGCAGCGCCAGGGTAGCTAACTATGGCTACACCTTC. The variable domain in full, with the rest retrieved from reference TRBV2 and TRBJ1-2, is EPEVTQTPSHQVTQMGQEVILRCVPISNHLYFYWYRQILGQKVEFLVSFYNNEISEKSEIFDDQFSVERPDGSNFTLKIRSTKLEDSAMYFCASSARVANYGYTFGSGTRLTVV.

This clonotype occurred many times. J is TRBJ1-6 and V is TRBV5-1; no clear D gene. Germline values: CDR1 SGHRS, CDR2 YFSETQ. The V gene lost 0 bases and the J gene lost 8 bases, with 9 bases spanning the gap. This CDR3 contains 14 residues. CDR3 region: CASSLDTGYSPLHF. The CDR3, as DNA: TGCGCCAGCAGCTTGGATACGGGTTATTCACCCCTCCACTTT. Full variable domain (remainder filled in from reference TRBV5-1 and TRBJ1-6): KAGVTQTPRYLIKTRGQQVTLSCSPISGHRSVSWYQQTPGQGLQFLFEYFSETQRNKGNFPGRFSGRQFSNSRSEMNVSTLELGDSALYLCASSLDTGYSPLHFGNGTRLTVT.

This rearrangement joins TRBV7-9 to TRBJ1-4; 9 positions match TRBD1. The germline V gene encodes CDR1 SEHNR and CDR2 FQNEAQ (reference sequence). Unmatched junction bases numbered 3, after V lost 1 base and J lost 3 bases. This CDR3 has 16 residues. The CDR3 loop reads CASSLGDRVANEKLFF. The CDR3 coding sequence is TGTGCCAGCAGCTTAGGGGACAGGGTGGCTAATGAAAAACTGTTTTTT.